These 32 T cell receptor beta chains share one sample of origin, sequenced in a study of early T cells in non-severe SARS-CoV-2 infection. TCRdb re-called the 5' RACE reads with MiXCR, one entry per CDR3 protein. The data contain around 68,000 distinct CDR3 sequences, over 4.5% of them singletons. The source material was whole blood, sampled at baseline. Source of these receptors: an adult who was a healthcare worker with PCR-confirmed SARS-CoV-2 infection or an uninfected control (not recorded which).

This chain connects TRBV11-2 to TRBJ2-2; maybe TRBD2 (6 bases). The V gene lost 3 bases and the J gene lost 4 bases, with 12 bases spanning the gap. The CDR3 length is 15 residues. Germline CDR1 SGHAT, CDR2 FQNNGV. The CDR3 spells CASSLGTGLTGELFF. As DNA, the CDR3 is TGTGCCAGCAGCTTGGGGACTGGCCTCACCGGGGAGCTGTTTTTT.

Only a few counts were recorded for this clonotype. V and J are TRBV12-2 and TRBJ1-1; no check of the table's D call, TRBD1, against the DNA was made. TRBV12-2 is an annotated pseudogene. This CDR3 region has 16 residues. CDR3 in amino acids: CASRPRQGRTNTEAFF. The DNA of the CDR3 is TGTGCAAGTCGCCCGAGACAGGGCAGGACGAACACTGAAGCTTTCTTT.

On this clonotype: This may be a read error: a much more frequent sequence differs by one nucleotide. The chain combines TRBV10-3 with TRBJ2-7; D may be TRBD1 or TRBD2 (5 bases each). The V and J ends lost 10 bases and 2 bases respectively, with 12 bases between them. The germline V gene encodes CDR1 ENHRY and CDR2 SYGVKD. The CDR3 loop spans 12 amino acids. CDR3 nucleotides: TGTGCCACCGGGACCCGCCCCTACGAGCAGTACTTC. It translates to CATGTRPYEQYF.

This clonotype appeared many times. The genes are TRBV13 and TRBJ2-1; 9 positions match TRBD2. The CDR3 is 17 residues long. V shed 2 bases and J 7 bases; nucleotides not matched to a gene: 12. The V gene's germline CDR1 is PRHDT and CDR2 FYEKMQ (reference sequence). CDR3: CASSLPTEAGGENEQFF. CDR3 bases: TGTGCCAGCAGCTTACCCACGGAAGCGGGAGGTGAGAATGAGCAGTTCTTC.

This clonotype was detected many times. This chain connects TRBV6-6 to TRBJ2-7; D perhaps matches TRBD2 (6 bases). The CDR3 length is 14 residues. Germline values: CDR1 MNHNY, CDR2 SVGAGI (reference sequence). The V end lost 2 bases, the J end lost 7 bases, and 15 bases lay between the germline ends. The CDR3 sequence: CASSYVPAGGEQYF. CDR3 coding DNA: TGTGCCAGCAGTTACGTACCAGCAGGAGGGGAGCAGTACTTC.

CDR3 residues: CASSYSPEETQYF. The CDR3 DNA sequence: TGTGCCAGCAGTTACTCTCCGGAGGAGACCCAGTACTTC. The rearrangement links TRBV6-2 or TRBV6-3 to TRBJ2-5, with D unresolved. Per the germline V gene, CDR1 is MNHEY and CDR2 is SVGEGT. With 0 bases removed from V and 5 bases from J, the gap between germline ends came to 7 bases. The CDR3 covers 13 residues.

This clonotype appeared many times. The chain carries TRBV13 and TRBJ2-7; 10 nucleotides match TRBD1. CDR3 length: 15 amino acids. Germline assignment: CDR1 PRHDT and CDR2 FYEKMQ (reference sequence). Trimming at V came to 5 bases and at J to 5 bases, leaving 9 bases not matched to a gene. The CDR3 here is CASSLLGTGDHEQYF. The CDR3 DNA sequence: TGTGCCAGCAGCCTACTCGGGACAGGGGACCACGAGCAGTACTTC. Full variable domain (remainder filled in from reference TRBV13 and TRBJ2-7): AAGVIQSPRHLIKEKRETATLKCYPIPRHDTVYWYQQGPGQDPQFLISFYEKMQSDKGSIPDRFSAQQFSDYHSELNMSSLELGDSALYFCASSLLGTGDHEQYFGPGTRLTVT.

This clonotype was seen more than once but under ten times. CDR3 in DNA: TGTGCCAGCAGCCCGCCGACTAGCGGGAGGGCCTATGAGCAGTTCTTC. It specifies CASSPPTSGRAYEQFF. V usage is TRBV7-8 and J usage is TRBJ2-1; 14 bases align to TRBD2. CDR1 is SGHVS and CDR2 is FQNEAQ in the germline V gene. This CDR3 has 16 residues. V lost 5 bases, J lost 8 bases, and 8 bases stayed unmatched.

This clonotype was counted at least ten times. The chain is built from TRBV13 and TRBJ2-3; unclear D gene. The CDR3 consists of 14 residues. Trimming left V 2 bases short and J 4 bases short, with 10 bases between. Germline V gives CDR1 PRHDT, CDR2 FYEKMQ (reference sequence). The CDR3 coding sequence is TGTGCCAGCAGCTTAAGAAAGGCGGCAGATACGCAGTATTTT. It yields the protein CASSLRKAADTQYF.

This clonotype was counted at least ten times. This sequence joins TRBV7-2 and TRBJ2-7; 7 nucleotides agree with TRBD1. Unmatched junction bases numbered 10, after V lost 3 bases and J lost 5 bases. Germline assignment: CDR1 SGHTA and CDR2 FQGNSA. There are 15 residues in the CDR3. The CDR3 region has the DNA TGTGCCAGCAGCTTGGTGTTAGGGGACAGAGACGAGCAGTACTTC. Translating it yields CASSLVLGDRDEQYF.

The chain is built from TRBV20-1 and TRBJ2-2, with 7 bases aligning to TRBD1. CDR3 size: 16 residues. The germline V gene encodes CDR1 DFQATT and CDR2 SNEGSKA (reference sequence). Trimming cost V 2 bases and J 5 bases; bases outside gene matches: 11. CDR3 sequence: CSARLGPGTVTGELFF. CDR3 nucleotide sequence: TGCAGTGCTAGACTCGGCCCCGGGACAGTAACCGGGGAGCTGTTTTTT.

In its sample, this clonotype was seen many times. The CDR3 reads CASRLTSGANVLTF. In DNA, the CDR3 is TGTGCCAGCAGGTTGACCTCTGGGGCCAACGTCCTGACTTTC. The chain joins TRBV6-2 or TRBV6-3 to TRBJ2-6; D unclear. Trimming took off 6 bases at V and 0 bases at J, with 6 bases between the two ends. The CDR3 contains 14 residues. The V gene's germline CDR1 is MNHEY and CDR2 SVGEGT.

This clonotype was observed at least ten times. The chain uses TRBV20-1 and TRBJ2-3, with D tentatively TRBD1 (6 bases). Per the germline V gene, CDR1 is DFQATT and CDR2 is SNEGSKA (reference sequence). The CDR3 runs 15 residues. V lost 5 bases to trimming and J lost 0 bases, with 15 bases between them. DNA for the CDR3: TGCAGTGCTGCCGGGACACTTCTTAGCACAGATACGCAGTATTTT. This encodes CSAAGTLLSTDTQYF.

In this sample, this clonotype turned up a few times. The V gene is TRBV5-1, the J gene TRBJ2-7, with 8 bases lining up with TRBD1. The CDR3 length is 15 residues. The germline CDR1 and CDR2 sequences are SGHRS and YFSETQ. The J segment lost 4 bases and the V segment lost 0 bases, leaving 6 bases of the junction unmatched. The CDR3 nucleotides are TGCGCCAGCAGCTTGGCGGACAGGGCCCTATACGAGCAGTACTTC. Protein: CASSLADRALYEQYF. Full variable domain (remainder filled in from reference TRBV5-1 and TRBJ2-7): KAGVTQTPRYLIKTRGQQVTLSCSPISGHRSVSWYQQTPGQGLQFLFEYFSETQRNKGNFPGRFSGRQFSNSRSEMNVSTLELGDSALYLCASSLADRALYEQYFGPGTRLTVT.

This clonotype was counted at least ten times. The chain carries TRBV18 and TRBJ2-5; weak D call: TRBD1 (6 bases). The CDR3 extends over 15 amino acids. The germline V gene encodes CDR1 KGHSH and CDR2 LQKENI. V was cut by 6 bases and J by 4 bases, with 18 bases left in between. CDR3 loop: CASSPPGHLVETQYF. The CDR3, as DNA: TGTGCCAGCTCCCCCCCGGGACACCTGGTAGAGACCCAGTACTTC.

The chain links TRBV7-6 to TRBJ2-1; D gene uncertain. The CDR3 is made up of 16 amino acids. The V end lost 1 base, the J end lost 5 bases, and 15 bases lay between the germline ends. CDR1 is SGHVS, CDR2 FNYEAQ, per germline. The CDR3 nucleotides are TGTGCCAGCAGCTTAGATTCTGGCGAACGTAACAATGAGCAGTTCTTC. Translating gives CASSLDSGERNNEQFF.

This clonotype was recorded a few times. J is TRBJ2-7 and V is TRBV10-3; TRBD1 aligns across 9 bases. Germline V lookup: CDR1 ENHRY, CDR2 SYGVKD. The CDR3 runs to 15 residues. Trimming at V came to 3 bases and at J to 4 bases, leaving 7 bases not matched to a gene. This chain's CDR3 is CAISEGGTGPYEQYF. The CDR3, as DNA: TGTGCCATCAGTGAAGGTGGGACAGGGCCGTACGAGCAGTACTTC.

There are many counts of this clonotype. The genes are TRBV20-1 and TRBJ1-6; TRBD1 might be the D (6 bases). The V end lost 5 bases, the J end lost 7 bases, and 15 bases lay between the germline ends. CDR3 length: 14 amino acids. The germline gives CDR1 DFQATT, CDR2 SNEGSKA (reference sequence). This chain's CDR3 is CSAWTAAGNSPLHF. The DNA of the CDR3 is TGCAGTGCTTGGACAGCCGCCGGGAATTCACCCCTCCACTTT.

This clonotype was counted at least ten times. This chain connects TRBV24-1 to TRBJ2-7; D not resolved. CDR3 length: 17 residues. V was clipped by 6 bases and J by 3 bases, with 23 bases between them. The germline V gene has CDR1 KGHDR and CDR2 SFDVKD. DNA for the CDR3: TGTGCCACCAGTCCGAGGACCGGCCACGGTCGACACTACGAGCAGTACTTC. Encoded protein: CATSPRTGHGRHYEQYF.

This clonotype was counted many times. V gene TRBV2 combines with J gene TRBJ2-1; D unresolved. CDR1 and CDR2 from the germline V gene are SNHLY and FYNNEI. The germline V and J ends were trimmed by 6 bases and 8 bases, with 8 bases remaining between them. The CDR3 is 11 amino acids. In DNA form, the CDR3 reads TGTGCCAGCAGCCCGGGTTATGAGCAGTTCTTC. Its translation is CASSPGYEQFF.

In its sample, this clonotype was seen many times. This sequence joins TRBV6-5 and TRBJ2-6; D perhaps matches TRBD2 (7 bases). Germline-derived CDR1 and CDR2 are MNHEY and SVGAGI. V lost 6 bases and J 0 bases, leaving 12 bases between the germline ends. CDR3 length: 16 amino acids. CDR3 amino acids: CASRGGGSSGANVLTF. CDR3 nucleotide sequence: TGTGCCAGCAGAGGGGGAGGGAGCTCTGGGGCCAACGTCCTGACTTTC.

This clonotype appeared a few times. This chain uses TRBV18 with TRBJ2-3; no clear D gene. Trimming shortened V by 3 bases and J by 2 bases, and 9 bases separated the two germline ends. The germline gives CDR1 KGHSH, CDR2 LQKENI. The CDR3 has 14 residues. The CDR3 region is CASSPAGLTDTQYF. The CDR3 region has the DNA TGTGCCAGCTCACCGGCAGGCCTCACAGATACGCAGTATTTT.

The sample holds many counts of this clonotype. The chain couples TRBV28 to TRBJ2-2; D is possibly TRBD1 (6 bases). V was shortened by 3 bases and J by 1 base, with 15 bases between the two germline ends. Germline V CDR1 and CDR2: MDHEN, SYDVKM. This CDR3 contains 17 residues. The CDR3 coding sequence is TGTGCCAGCAGTTTTCCGGGACACAGGCTGAACACCGGGGAGCTGTTTTTT. It translates to CASSFPGHRLNTGELFF.

This clonotype was counted at least ten times. This chain uses TRBV6-6 with TRBJ1-5; no clear D. The CDR3 is made up of 15 amino acids. With 4 bases removed from V and 4 bases from J, the gap between germline ends came to 14 bases. The germline CDR1 and CDR2 sequences are MNHNY and SVGAGI (reference sequence). For the CDR3, the DNA is TGTGCCAGCAGTTTCGGACCGATCGCAAATCAGCCCCAGCATTTT. The encoded protein is CASSFGPIANQPQHF.

This clonotype was recorded at least ten times. This chain links TRBV6-5 with TRBJ1-4; the D gene is possibly TRBD1 (5 bases). Between the trimmed V and J ends, which lost 6 bases and 10 bases, there was a span of 18 bases. Germline values: CDR1 MNHEY, CDR2 SVGAGI. The CDR3 contains 14 residues. DNA of the CDR3: TGTGCCAGCAGCCCGGGACTAACCAAGGGAAAACTGTTTTTT. This sequence encodes CASSPGLTKGKLFF.

This clonotype was seen at least ten times. The chain joins TRBV3-1 to TRBJ2-3, with D maybe TRBD1 (5 bases). Germline V gives CDR1 LGHDT, CDR2 YNNKEL (reference sequence). Trimming pared 4 bases from V and 6 bases from J, leaving 14 bases between. This CDR3 has 14 amino acids. The CDR3 loop is CASSPDSKGDTQYF. The CDR3 DNA reads TGTGCCAGCAGCCCAGACTCAAAGGGGGATACGCAGTATTTT.

This clonotype was detected a few times. The V and J genes are TRBV28 and TRBJ1-5, with D tentatively TRBD1 (5 bases). The germline CDR1 and CDR2 sequences are MDHEN and SYDVKM. This CDR3 has 13 amino acids. The ends were cut back, 8 bases at V and 2 bases at J, with 10 bases in the middle. The CDR3 reads CASLWGGNQPQHF. The CDR3 DNA is TGTGCCAGCCTTTGGGGGGGCAATCAGCCCCAGCATTTT.

In this sample, this clonotype turned up many times. The chain couples TRBV20-1 to TRBJ2-7; no clear D. The CDR3 is 12 residues long. Germline V gene sequence: CDR1 DFQATT, CDR2 SNEGSKA (reference sequence). Trimming removed 6 bases from V and 5 bases from J, with 14 bases in between. CDR3 nucleotides: TGCAGTGCCCACCGAAGGGTGGACGAGCAGTACTTC. Translating it yields CSAHRRVDEQYF.

This clonotype was seen many times. The chain employs TRBV10-2 and TRBJ2-2, with 8 bases identical to TRBD2. This CDR3 has 15 residues. V was pared by 8 bases and J by 2 bases, with 7 bases of the junction left unmatched. Looked up from germline, CDR1 is WSHSY and CDR2 is SAAADI. This CDR3 is CASRWTSPNTGELFF. In DNA, the CDR3 is TGCGCCAGCCGCTGGACTAGCCCAAACACCGGGGAGCTGTTTTTT.

The table lists this clonotype with many counts. This chain connects TRBV4-3 to TRBJ2-2; D is uncertain. Germline CDR1 is LGHNA and CDR2 is YSLEER. The CDR3 spans 16 residues. V lost 0 bases to trimming and J lost 6 bases, with 14 bases between them. CDR3 protein: CASSQDLGSVSGELFF. Written as DNA, the CDR3 is TGCGCCAGCAGCCAAGATCTTGGGTCAGTCTCCGGGGAGCTGTTTTTT.

This clonotype showed up just once. A read error may explain this, as a much larger clone is one base away. The chain employs TRBV20-1 and TRBJ2-3; D unclear. Trimming cost V 4 bases and J 4 bases, with 18 bases left between them. From germline, CDR1 is DFQATT and CDR2 SNEGSKA (reference sequence). The CDR3 has 15 residues. The CDR3 region is CSANPMEIGADTQYF. Here the CDR3 DNA reads TGCAGTGCTAACCCGATGGAGATTGGGGCAGATACGCAGTATTTT.

This chain uses TRBV29-1 with TRBJ1-5, with unresolved D. Germline V gives CDR1 SQVTM, CDR2 ANQGSEA. Between the trimmed V and J ends, which lost 4 bases and 5 bases, there was a span of 12 bases. The CDR3 sequence is 13 residues long. The chain's CDR3 is CSVGEGRDQPQHF. CDR3 in DNA: TGCAGCGTTGGAGAGGGCCGGGATCAGCCCCAGCATTTT.